A single sample gave rise to the 9 T cell receptor beta chains below, sequenced in a study of CD8 T cells in Susac syndrome. Random hexamers were used to reverse transcribe 0.5 to 1 ug of RNA. TCRdb re-analysed the immunoSEQ multiplex PCR reads in MiXCR, keeping a single row per CDR3 protein. The sample lists some 450,000 distinct CDR3 sequences, 75% to 90% occurring once. Sequenced input: CD8+ T cells from PBMCs. These receptors were collected from a human donor with multiple sclerosis.

The genes are TRBV2 and TRBJ2-1, with TRBD2 matching 10 bases. V shed 6 bases and J 0 bases; nucleotides not matched to a gene: 5. The length of the CDR3 is 16 residues. Germline V gene lookup returns CDR1 SNHLY and CDR2 FYNNEI. CDR3 bases: TGTGCCAGCAGGGAATTAGCGGGGGGCTCCTACAATGAGCAGTTCTTC. It encodes CASRELAGGSYNEQFF.

The chain links TRBV2 to TRBJ2-6, with 7 positions matching TRBD1. Trimming at V came to 7 bases and at J to 0 bases, leaving 3 bases not matched to a gene. The length of the CDR3 is 15 residues. Looked up from germline, CDR1 is SNHLY and CDR2 is FYNNEI. The CDR3 spells CASKHRGSGANVLTF. In DNA form, the CDR3 reads TGTGCCAGCAAACACAGGGGCTCTGGGGCCAACGTCCTGACTTTC.

In its sample, this clonotype was seen once. This chain connects TRBV4-1 to TRBJ2-1; TRBD2 is a possible D gene (6 bases). Germline V gene data show CDR1 as MGHRA and CDR2 as YSYEKL. V was cut by 1 base and J by 6 bases, with 13 bases left in between. This CDR3 spans 15 amino acids. CDR3 DNA: TGCGCCAGCAGCCAAGGGGGGGTTGAGAGCAATGAGCAGTTCTTC. It specifies CASSQGGVESNEQFF.

The chain is built from TRBV30 and TRBJ2-7; weak D call: TRBD1 (6 bases). V was clipped by 0 bases and J by 3 bases, with 9 bases between them. The CDR3 is 13 amino acids. Germline-derived CDR1 and CDR2 are GTSNPN and SVGIG (reference sequence). The chain's CDR3 is CAWSVQQGYEQYF. The CDR3 nucleotides read TGTGCCTGGAGTGTACAACAGGGCTACGAGCAGTACTTC.

In this sample, this clonotype turned up once. V and J are TRBV7-2 and TRBJ2-7; possibly TRBD2 for D (5 bases). The CDR3 has 16 residues. Germline lookup yields CDR1 SGHTA and CDR2 FQGNSA. Deletions cut 5 bases from V and 4 bases from J, with 21 bases between. CDR3 sequence reads: CASSTSHSAQGYEQYF. The CDR3 bases are TGTGCCAGCAGCACCTCCCATAGCGCCCAAGGATACGAGCAGTACTTC.

This chain joins TRBV9 and TRBJ2-7; D tentatively reads TRBD1 or TRBD2 (5 bases each). CDR1 SGDLS and CDR2 YYNGEE come from the germline V gene. This CDR3 is built from 14 residues. Trimming cost V 4 bases and J 5 bases, with 16 bases left between them. The CDR3 reads CASSSGPTGHEQYF. The CDR3 DNA is TGTGCCAGCAGCTCCGGGCCGACGGGGCACGAGCAGTACTTC.

This rearrangement joins TRBV5-1 to TRBJ2-7, with D uncertain. This CDR3 has 15 residues. Trimming left V 4 bases short and J 2 bases short, with 16 bases between. The germline V gene has CDR1 SGHRS and CDR2 YFSETQ. The CDR3 DNA reads as TGCGCCAGCAGCCATCCGGCGGACCGACCCTACGAGCAGTACTTC. It translates to CASSHPADRPYEQYF. The full variable domain, with the rest looked up from reference TRBV5-1 and TRBJ2-7, is KAGVTQTPRYLIKTRGQQVTLSCSPISGHRSVSWYQQTPGQGLQFLFEYFSETQRNKGNFPGRFSGRQFSNSRSEMNVSTLELGDSALYLCASSHPADRPYEQYFGPGTRLTVT.

This rearrangement joins TRBV5-4 to TRBJ2-1; TRBD2 matches 8 bases. The CDR3 has 17 residues. Trimming at V came to 0 bases and at J to 4 bases, leaving 9 bases not matched to a gene. CDR1 and CDR2 (germline): SGHNT, YYREEE (reference sequence). The CDR3 DNA is TGTGCCAGCAGCTTGGAGGCGGGAGGCCGTCTATACAATGAGCAGTTCTTC. This sequence encodes CASSLEAGGRLYNEQFF.

The rearrangement links TRBV6-1 to TRBJ2-3; D is possibly TRBD2 (7 bases). V lost 11 bases to trimming and J lost 3 bases, with 15 bases between them. This CDR3 comprises 13 residues. Germline V CDR1 and CDR2: MNHNS, SASEGT. The CDR3 spells CAGGGTITDTQYF. The CDR3 DNA follows: TGTGCCGGCGGGGGCACGATAACAGATACGCAGTATTTT.